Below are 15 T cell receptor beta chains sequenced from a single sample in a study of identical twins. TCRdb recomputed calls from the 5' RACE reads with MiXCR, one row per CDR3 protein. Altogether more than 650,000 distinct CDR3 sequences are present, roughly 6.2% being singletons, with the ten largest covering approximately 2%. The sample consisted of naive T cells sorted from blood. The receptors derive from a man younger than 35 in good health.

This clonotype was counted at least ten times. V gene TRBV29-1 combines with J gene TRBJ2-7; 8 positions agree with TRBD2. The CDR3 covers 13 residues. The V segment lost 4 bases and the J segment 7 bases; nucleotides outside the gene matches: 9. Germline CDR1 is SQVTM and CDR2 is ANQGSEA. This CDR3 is CSVADVAGKEQYF. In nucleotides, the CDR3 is TGCAGCGTTGCGGATGTAGCGGGAAAGGAGCAGTACTTC.

Here the CDR3 DNA reads TGCGCCAGCAGCCCTCAGGACAGGGGGACAGATACGCAGTATTTT. Protein sequence: CASSPQDRGTDTQYF. The chain uses TRBV5-1 and TRBJ2-3; 10 bases agree with TRBD1. Germline V gene lookup returns CDR1 SGHRS and CDR2 YFSETQ. CDR3 length: 15 residues. With 4 bases clipped from V and 3 bases from J, the junction kept 5 bases outside the gene matches.

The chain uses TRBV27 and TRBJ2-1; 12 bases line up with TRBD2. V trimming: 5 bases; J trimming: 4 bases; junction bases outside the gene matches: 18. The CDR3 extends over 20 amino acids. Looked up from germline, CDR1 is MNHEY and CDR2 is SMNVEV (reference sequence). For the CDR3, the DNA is TGTGCCAGCAGTCGACTAGCAACTAGCGGGAGGCGACGCCTTTACAATGAGCAGTTCTTC. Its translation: CASSRLATSGRRRLYNEQFF.

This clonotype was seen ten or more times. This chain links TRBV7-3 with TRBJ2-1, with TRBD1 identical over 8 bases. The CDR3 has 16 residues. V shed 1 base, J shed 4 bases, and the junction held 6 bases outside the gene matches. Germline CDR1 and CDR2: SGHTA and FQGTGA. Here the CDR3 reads CASSLKVTGGYNEQFF. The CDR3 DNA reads TGTGCCAGCAGCTTAAAGGTCACAGGGGGTTACAATGAGCAGTTCTTC. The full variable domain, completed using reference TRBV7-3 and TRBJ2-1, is GAGVSQTPSNKVTEKGKYVELRCDPISGHTALYWYRQSLGQGPEFLIYFQGTGAADDSGLPNDRFFAVRPEGSVSTLKIQRTERGDSAVYLCASSLKVTGGYNEQFFGPGTRLTVL.

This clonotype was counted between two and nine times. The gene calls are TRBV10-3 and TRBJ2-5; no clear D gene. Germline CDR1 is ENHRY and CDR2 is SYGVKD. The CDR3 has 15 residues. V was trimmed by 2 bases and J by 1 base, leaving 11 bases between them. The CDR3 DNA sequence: TGTGCCATCAGTGAGCCCCCCGCGAGCCAAGAGACCCAGTACTTC. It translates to CAISEPPASQETQYF.

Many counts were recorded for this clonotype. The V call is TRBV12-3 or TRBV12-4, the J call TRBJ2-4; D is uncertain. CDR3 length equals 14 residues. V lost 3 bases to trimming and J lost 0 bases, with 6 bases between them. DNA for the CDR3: TGTGCCAGCAGTTTGGGCACAGCCAAAAACATTCAGTACTTC. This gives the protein CASSLGTAKNIQYF.

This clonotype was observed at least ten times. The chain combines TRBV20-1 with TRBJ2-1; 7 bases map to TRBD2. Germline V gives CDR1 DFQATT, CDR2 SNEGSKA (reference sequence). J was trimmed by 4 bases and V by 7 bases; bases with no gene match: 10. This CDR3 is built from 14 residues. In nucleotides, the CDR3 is TGCAGTGTTCCCGGACTAGTTGCATACAATGAGCAGTTCTTC. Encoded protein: CSVPGLVAYNEQFF.

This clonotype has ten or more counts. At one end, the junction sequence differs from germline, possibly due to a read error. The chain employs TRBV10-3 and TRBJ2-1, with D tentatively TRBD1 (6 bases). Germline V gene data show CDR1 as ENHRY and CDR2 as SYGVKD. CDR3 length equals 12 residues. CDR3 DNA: TGTGCCATCACTGTAAGGGACAATGAGCAGCTCTTC. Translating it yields CAITVRDNEQLF.

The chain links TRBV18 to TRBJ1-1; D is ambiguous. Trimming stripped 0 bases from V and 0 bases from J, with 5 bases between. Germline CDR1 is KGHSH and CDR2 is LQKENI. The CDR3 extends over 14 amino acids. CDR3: CASSPPSLNTEAFF. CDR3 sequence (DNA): TGTGCCAGCTCACCACCATCGCTGAACACTGAAGCTTTCTTT. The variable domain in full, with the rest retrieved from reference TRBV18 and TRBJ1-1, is NAGVMQNPRHLVRRRGQEARLRCSPMKGHSHVYWYRQLPEEGLKFMVYLQKENIIDESGMPKERFSAEFPKEGPSILRIQQVVRGDSAAYFCASSPPSLNTEAFFGQGTRLTVV.

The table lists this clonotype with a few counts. In DNA form, the CDR3 reads TGTGCCAGCAAAACCCGGACTAGCGGGAGCAGCGAGCAGTACTTC. Protein sequence: CASKTRTSGSSEQYF. The chain links TRBV28 to TRBJ2-7, with 13 bases lining up with TRBD2. V trimming: 7 bases; J trimming: 6 bases; junction bases outside the gene matches: 9. Per the germline V gene, CDR1 is MDHEN and CDR2 is SYDVKM. The CDR3 has 15 residues.

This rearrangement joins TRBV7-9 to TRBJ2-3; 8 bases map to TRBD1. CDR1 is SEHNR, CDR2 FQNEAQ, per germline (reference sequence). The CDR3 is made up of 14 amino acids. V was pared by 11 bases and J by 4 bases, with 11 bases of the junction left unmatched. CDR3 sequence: CASEDRVGSDTQYF. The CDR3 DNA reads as TGTGCCTCCGAGGACAGGGTGGGATCAGATACGCAGTATTTT.

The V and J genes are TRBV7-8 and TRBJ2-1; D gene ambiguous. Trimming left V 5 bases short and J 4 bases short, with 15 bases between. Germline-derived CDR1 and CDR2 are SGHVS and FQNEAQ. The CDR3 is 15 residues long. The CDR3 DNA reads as TGTGCCAGCAGCCGTACAAGAGACATGTACAATGAGCAGTTCTTC. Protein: CASSRTRDMYNEQFF.

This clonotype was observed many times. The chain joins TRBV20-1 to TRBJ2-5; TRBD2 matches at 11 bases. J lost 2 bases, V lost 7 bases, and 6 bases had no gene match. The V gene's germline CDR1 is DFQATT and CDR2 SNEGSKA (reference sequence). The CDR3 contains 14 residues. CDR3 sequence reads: CSVLRTSGQETQYF. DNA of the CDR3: TGCAGTGTCCTCCGGACTAGCGGGCAAGAGACCCAGTACTTC.

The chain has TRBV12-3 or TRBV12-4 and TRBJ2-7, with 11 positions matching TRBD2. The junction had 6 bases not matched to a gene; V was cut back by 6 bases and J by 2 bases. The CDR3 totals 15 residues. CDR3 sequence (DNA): TGTGCCAGCAGCCCACTAGCGGGAGCTGCCTACGAGCAGTACTTC. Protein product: CASSPLAGAAYEQYF.

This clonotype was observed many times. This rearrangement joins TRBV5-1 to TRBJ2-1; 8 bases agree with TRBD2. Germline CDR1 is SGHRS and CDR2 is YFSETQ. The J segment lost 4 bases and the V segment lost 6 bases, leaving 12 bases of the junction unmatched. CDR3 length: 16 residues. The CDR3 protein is CASTRLAGGIYNEQFF. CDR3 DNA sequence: TGCGCCAGCACTCGTCTGGCGGGAGGTATATACAATGAGCAGTTCTTC.